One and the same sample provided the 25 T cell receptor beta chains below, sequenced in a study of identical twins. TCRdb ran MiXCR on the 5' RACE reads and lists one entry per CDR3 protein. In the table there are 460,000 or so distinct CDR3 sequences, approximately 15% of which are singletons. This sample also appeared in a second study, on yellow fever vaccine responses in identical twins.

The source material was CD4+ T cells sorted from blood. The source is a woman aged 18 to 35 in good health.

V is TRBV4-3 and J is TRBJ2-2; D may be TRBD1 (6 bases). The CDR3 is 17 amino acids. Germline CDR1 is LGHNA and CDR2 is YSLEER. Trimming pared 1 base from V and 4 bases from J, leaving 16 bases between. CDR3 residues: CASSQAAGGTSTGELFF. As DNA, the CDR3 is TGCGCCAGCAGCCAAGCTGCTGGGGGCACCTCCACCGGGGAGCTGTTTTTT.

This clonotype was seen a few times. This rearrangement joins TRBV5-5 to TRBJ2-3, with no clear D. Trimming cost V 1 base and J 4 bases, with 13 bases left between them. This CDR3 region has 15 residues. CDR1 is SGHKS and CDR2 is YYEKEE in the germline V gene (reference sequence). The CDR3 DNA reads TGTGCCAGCAGCTTGATTGGGCAGCGATCAGATACGCAGTATTTT. The encoded protein is CASSLIGQRSDTQYF.

This clonotype occurred many times. The chain links TRBV5-1 to TRBJ1-1; 8 bases map to TRBD1. V lost 4 bases, J lost 5 bases, and 10 bases stayed unmatched. This CDR3 comprises 15 residues. CDR1 is SGHRS, CDR2 YFSETQ, per germline. CDR3 DNA sequence: TGCGCCAGCAGCGAAAGACAGGGGATGGGTACTGAAGCTTTCTTT. Translation: CASSERQGMGTEAFF.

The chain has TRBV6-2 or TRBV6-3 and TRBJ1-2; 7 nucleotides align to TRBD1. CDR3 size: 12 residues. J was trimmed by 8 bases and V by 6 bases; bases with no gene match: 6. Per germline, CDR1 MNHEY and CDR2 SVGEGT. The chain's CDR3 is CASRGQARGYTF. CDR3 coding DNA: TGTGCCAGCAGAGGACAGGCCCGCGGCTACACCTTC.

The chain combines TRBV6-2 or TRBV6-3 with TRBJ2-6, with 8 nucleotides matching TRBD2. Germline V CDR1 and CDR2: MNHEY, SVGEGT. There are 17 residues in the CDR3. CDR3 in amino acids: CAIRGGLRTSGANVLTF. The CDR3, as DNA: TGTGCAATCCGGGGGGGTCTCAGAACCTCTGGGGCCAACGTCCTGACTTTC.

The chain employs TRBV6-5 and TRBJ2-7; D might be TRBD1 (6 bases). Germline CDR1 and CDR2: MNHEY and SVGAGI. Trimming took off 2 bases at V and 1 base at J, with 12 bases between the two ends. The CDR3 is 15 amino acids. The CDR3 coding sequence is TGTGCCAGCAGTTACCAGGCAGGGGCTTCCTACGAGCAGTACTTC. Protein sequence: CASSYQAGASYEQYF.

CDR3 in amino acids: CASRGSAGEKLFF. CDR3 nucleotide sequence: TGTGCCAGCAGGGGATCAGCGGGGGAAAAACTGTTTTTT. The chain carries TRBV12-3 or TRBV12-4 and TRBJ1-4; D uncertain. The CDR3 has 13 amino acids. V was pared by 6 bases and J by 8 bases, with 13 bases between.

This clonotype was seen only a few times. V and J are TRBV28 and TRBJ2-2; TRBD1 is a possible D gene (6 bases). V gave up 6 bases and J gave up 2 bases, with 16 bases separating them. CDR1 MDHEN and CDR2 SYDVKM come from the germline V gene. This CDR3 has 16 residues. CDR3 in DNA: TGTGCCAGCAGAACCGAGTGGGGGCTTAACACCGGGGAGCTGTTTTTT. Protein: CASRTEWGLNTGELFF.

This clonotype was found a few times. The rearrangement uses TRBV20-1 and TRBJ2-7; 7 bases map to TRBD2. The CDR3 covers 15 residues. CDR1 DFQATT and CDR2 SNEGSKA come from the germline V gene (reference sequence). Trimming cost V 1 base and J 4 bases; bases outside gene matches: 10. In DNA, the CDR3 is TGCAGTGCTAGAGCGCCCTCGGGACTAACGTACGAGCAGTACTTC. Residues: CSARAPSGLTYEQYF.

This clonotype has a single count. This chain uses TRBV27 with TRBJ2-1; 12 bases align to TRBD2. This CDR3 is 17 amino acids long. Trimming removed 2 bases from V and 10 bases from J; junction bases left unmatched: 12. Germline V gene lookup returns CDR1 MNHEY and CDR2 SMNVEV (reference sequence). The CDR3 is CASSLRLAGGVGDEQFF. The CDR3 bases are TGTGCCAGCAGTTTACGGCTAGCGGGAGGGGTTGGAGACGAGCAGTTCTTC.

In DNA, the CDR3 is TGTGCCAGCAGTTACTCAAACTGGTACAATGAGCAGTTCTTC. It is translated as CASSYSNWYNEQFF. The rearrangement uses TRBV6-2 or TRBV6-3 and TRBJ2-1; D unclear. Trimming pared 0 bases from V and 4 bases from J, leaving 7 bases between. The CDR3 totals 14 residues. CDR1 and CDR2 from the germline V gene are MNHEY and SVGEGT.

In this sample, this clonotype turned up a few times. CDR3 residues: CAISEGGQGSYNEQFF. In DNA form, the CDR3 reads TGTGCCATCAGTGAGGGCGGCCAGGGGTCGTACAATGAGCAGTTCTTC. The V call is TRBV10-3, the J call TRBJ2-1, with D possibly TRBD1 on 6 matching bases. V was shortened by 2 bases and J by 4 bases, with 15 bases between the two germline ends. This CDR3 contains 16 residues. Germline V gives CDR1 ENHRY, CDR2 SYGVKD.

This clonotype was detected a few times. The chain has TRBV20-1 and TRBJ2-3; no clear D gene. The CDR3 is 12 residues long. CDR1 and CDR2 (germline): DFQATT, SNEGSKA (reference sequence). The germline V and J ends were trimmed by 2 bases and 2 bases, with 5 bases remaining between them. The CDR3 loop is CSARTDTDTQYF. CDR3 nucleotides: TGCAGTGCTAGAACGGACACAGATACGCAGTATTTT.

The sample holds a few counts of this clonotype. The V gene is TRBV2, the J gene TRBJ2-2; possibly TRBD2 for D (6 bases). Germline CDR1 SNHLY, CDR2 FYNNEI. The CDR3 spans 15 residues. The V and J ends lost 4 bases and 5 bases respectively, with 14 bases between them. The DNA for the CDR3 is TGTGCCAGCAGTGGGAGGGAAGGGGCGACCGGGGAGCTGTTTTTT. It codes for CASSGREGATGELFF.

V usage is TRBV5-1 and J usage is TRBJ1-1; D is unclear. V shed 3 bases and J shed 0 bases, with 9 bases lying between them. This CDR3 comprises 14 residues. Germline assignment: CDR1 SGHRS and CDR2 YFSETQ. The DNA for the CDR3 is TGCGCCAGCAGCTCCCATACATTGAACACTGAAGCTTTCTTT. Protein sequence: CASSSHTLNTEAFF. The variable domain in full, completed from reference TRBV5-1 and TRBJ1-1, reads KAGVTQTPRYLIKTRGQQVTLSCSPISGHRSVSWYQQTPGQGLQFLFEYFSETQRNKGNFPGRFSGRQFSNSRSEMNVSTLELGDSALYLCASSSHTLNTEAFFGQGTRLTVV.

The table lists this clonotype with many counts. J is TRBJ2-3 and V is TRBV5-1; 7 positions match TRBD1. The germline CDR1 and CDR2 sequences are SGHRS and YFSETQ. The CDR3 length is 15 residues. V shed 1 base and J 1 base; nucleotides not matched to a gene: 3. The CDR3 nucleotides read TGCGCCAGCAGCTTGACAGGGGACGGCACAGATACGCAGTATTTT. Translation: CASSLTGDGTDTQYF.

The gene calls are TRBV15 and TRBJ2-2, with 8 nucleotides matching TRBD2. Germline-derived CDR1 and CDR2 are LNHNV and YYDKDF (reference sequence). The J segment lost 7 bases and the V segment lost 5 bases, leaving 9 bases of the junction unmatched. CDR3 length: 15 amino acids. CDR3 amino acids: CATSESGGQNGELFF. The CDR3 coding sequence is TGTGCCACCAGCGAATCGGGGGGGCAAAACGGGGAGCTGTTTTTT.

This rearrangement joins TRBV6-5 to TRBJ2-7; a weak D match, TRBD2 (6 bases). Trimming left V 4 bases short and J 3 bases short, with 22 bases between. From germline, CDR1 is MNHEY and CDR2 SVGAGI. This CDR3 has 17 residues. CDR3 sequence reads: CASSSYVRGRENYEQYF. In DNA, the CDR3 is TGTGCCAGCAGTTCATATGTACGAGGACGGGAGAACTACGAGCAGTACTTC.

This clonotype appeared a few times. V usage is TRBV12-3 or TRBV12-4 and J usage is TRBJ2-3; no reliable D call. The length of the CDR3 is 13 residues. V lost 3 bases and J 6 bases, leaving 10 bases between the germline ends. The CDR3 reads CASSLPDSDTQYF. The CDR3 nucleotides are TGTGCCAGCAGTTTGCCTGATTCGGATACGCAGTATTTT.

The CDR3 DNA follows: TGTGCCAGCAGCCAAGTTGGAGAAGCTTTCTTT. It specifies CASSQVGEAFF. V is TRBV3-1 and J is TRBJ1-1; D not resolved. CDR1 LGHDT and CDR2 YNNKEL come from the germline V gene (reference sequence). The CDR3 runs to 11 residues. V lost 1 base to trimming and J lost 8 bases, with 5 bases between them. Full variable domain (remainder filled in from reference TRBV3-1 and TRBJ1-1): DTAVSQTPKYLVTQMGNDKSIKCEQNLGHDTMYWYKQDSKKFLKIMFSYNNKELIINETVPNRFSPKSPDKAHLNLHINSLELGDSAVYFCASSQVGEAFFGQGTRLTVV.

This chain joins TRBV6-2 or TRBV6-3 and TRBJ1-5, with D hard to call. Trimming left V 6 bases short and J 1 base short, with 4 bases between. Germline values: CDR1 MNHEY, CDR2 SVGEGT. The CDR3 totals 12 residues. CDR3 residues: CASRRSNQPQHF. In nucleotides, the CDR3 is TGTGCCAGCAGACGGAGCAATCAGCCCCAGCATTTT.

This clonotype was seen many times. V gene TRBV14 combines with J gene TRBJ1-1; D is unclear. Between the trimmed V and J ends, which lost 1 base and 4 bases, there was a span of 4 bases. CDR3 length: 12 amino acids. Germline loops: CDR1 SGHDN, CDR2 FVKESK. The CDR3 here is CASSQAFTEAFF. Written as DNA, the CDR3 is TGTGCCAGCAGCCAAGCCTTCACTGAAGCTTTCTTT.

This clonotype was seen a few times. DNA for the CDR3: TGTGCCAGCAGTTTAGGAGGACAGGGGTTTTACGAGCAGTACTTC. This encodes CASSLGGQGFYEQYF. The chain employs TRBV12-3 or TRBV12-4 and TRBJ2-7; 9 nucleotides agree with TRBD1. The J segment lost 4 bases and the V segment lost 1 base, leaving 5 bases of the junction unmatched. This CDR3 spans 15 amino acids.

This clonotype was recorded many times. The V call is TRBV7-2, the J call TRBJ2-7, with D uncertain. Germline CDR1 SGHTA, CDR2 FQGNSA. This CDR3 is 13 amino acids long. Trimming left V 2 bases short and J 3 bases short, with 8 bases between. CDR3 amino acids: CASSLKGGYEQYF. The CDR3 DNA follows: TGTGCCAGCAGCTTAAAGGGTGGCTACGAGCAGTACTTC.

The V call is TRBV18, the J call TRBJ2-1; D not certain. Between the trimmed V and J ends, which lost 3 bases and 5 bases, there was a span of 8 bases. CDR1 and CDR2 (germline): KGHSH, LQKENI. This CDR3 spans 13 amino acids. The CDR3 coding sequence is TGTGCCAGCTCACCTAAACTCAACAATGAGCAGTTCTTC. Protein: CASSPKLNNEQFF.